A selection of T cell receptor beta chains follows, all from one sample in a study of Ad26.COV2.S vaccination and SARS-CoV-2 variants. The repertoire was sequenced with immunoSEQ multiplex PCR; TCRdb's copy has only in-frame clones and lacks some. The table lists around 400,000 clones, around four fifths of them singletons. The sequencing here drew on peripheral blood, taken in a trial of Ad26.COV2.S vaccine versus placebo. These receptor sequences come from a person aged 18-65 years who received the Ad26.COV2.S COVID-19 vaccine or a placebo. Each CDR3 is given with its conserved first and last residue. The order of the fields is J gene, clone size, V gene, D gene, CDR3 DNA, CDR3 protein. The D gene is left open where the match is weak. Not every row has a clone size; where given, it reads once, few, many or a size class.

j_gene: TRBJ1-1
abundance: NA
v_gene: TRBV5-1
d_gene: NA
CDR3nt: TGCGCCAGCAGCCCGACATCCGGAGGTGAGAACACTGAAGCTTTCTTT
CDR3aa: CASSPTSGGENTEAFF

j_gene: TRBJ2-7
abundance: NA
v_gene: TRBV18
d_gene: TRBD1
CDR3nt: TGTGCCAGCTCACCCGGACAGGGAAGCGCCTACGAGCAGTACTTC
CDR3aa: CASSPGQGSAYEQYF

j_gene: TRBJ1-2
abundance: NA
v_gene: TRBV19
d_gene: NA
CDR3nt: TGTGCCAGTAGTATGGGCAGGAAAAGATTAGCTAACTATGGCTACACCTTC
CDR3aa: CASSMGRKRLANYGYTF

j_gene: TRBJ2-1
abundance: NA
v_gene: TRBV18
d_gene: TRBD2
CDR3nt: TGTGCCAGCTCACCTATAGTAGCGGGGAGCTCCTACAATGAGCAGTTCTTC
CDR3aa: CASSPIVAGSSYNEQFF

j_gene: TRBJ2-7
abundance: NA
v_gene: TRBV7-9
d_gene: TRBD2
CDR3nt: TGTGCCAGCAGCTTACTAGCGGTATCCTACGAGCAGTACTTC
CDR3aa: CASSLLAVSYEQYF

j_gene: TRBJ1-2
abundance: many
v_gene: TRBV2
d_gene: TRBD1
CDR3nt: TGTGCCAGCGACCGGGACAGGGAGGGGCACACCTTC
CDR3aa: CASDRDREGHTF

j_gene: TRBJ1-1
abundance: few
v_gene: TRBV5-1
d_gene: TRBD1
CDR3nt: TGCGCCAGCAGCTCCGGGACAGGGGGCAATGAAGCTTTCTTT
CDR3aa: CASSSGTGGNEAFF

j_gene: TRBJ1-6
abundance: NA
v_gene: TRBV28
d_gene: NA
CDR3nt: TGTGCCAGCAGTTTAAACAATTCACCCCTCCACTTT
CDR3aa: CASSLNNSPLHF

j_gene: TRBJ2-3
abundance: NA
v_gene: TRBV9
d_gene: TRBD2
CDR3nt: TGTGCCAGCAGCGTCGGGACTAGCATGTATTTT
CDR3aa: CASSVGTSMYF

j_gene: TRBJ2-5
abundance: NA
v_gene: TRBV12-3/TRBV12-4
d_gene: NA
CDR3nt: TGTGCCAGCAGCTCAGACAAACAAGAGACCCAGTACTTC
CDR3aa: CASSSDKQETQYF

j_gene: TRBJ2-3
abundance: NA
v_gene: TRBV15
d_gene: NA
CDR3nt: TGTGCCACCAGCCAGTTCAGAGGACAGTCAACTAGCACAGATACGCAGTATTTT
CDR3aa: CATSQFRGQSTSTDTQYF

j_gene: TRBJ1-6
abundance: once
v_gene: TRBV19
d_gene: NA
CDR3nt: TGTGCCAGTAGCCCGGAACATGGCGGATCACCCCTCCACTTT
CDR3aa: CASSPEHGGSPLHF

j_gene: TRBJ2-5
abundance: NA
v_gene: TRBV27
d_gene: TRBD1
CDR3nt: TGTGCCAGCAGTGTCGACAGGGAGACGGAGACCCAGTACTTC
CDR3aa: CASSVDRETETQYF

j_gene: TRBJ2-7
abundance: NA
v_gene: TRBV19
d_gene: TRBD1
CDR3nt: TGTGCCAGTAGTATTTCCAGGGGGCTCACCGAGCAGTACTTC
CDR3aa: CASSISRGLTEQYF

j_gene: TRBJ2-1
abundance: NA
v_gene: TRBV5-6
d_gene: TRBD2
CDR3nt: TGTGCCAGCAGCTTGGGGGGGACTAGCGGGAGGTACAATGAGCAGTTCTTC
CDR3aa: CASSLGGTSGRYNEQFF

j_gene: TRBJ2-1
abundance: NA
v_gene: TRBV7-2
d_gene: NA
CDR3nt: TGTGCCAGCAGCTTAGGTGGTCGAGGACGCCGGAGCTCCTACAATGAGCAGTTCTTC
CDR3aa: CASSLGGRGRRSSYNEQFF

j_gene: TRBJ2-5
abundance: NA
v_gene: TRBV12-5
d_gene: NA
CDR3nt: TGTGCTAGTGGCCTGCGGTACGCGACGGAAGGGGAGACCCAGTACTTC
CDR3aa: CASGLRYATEGETQYF

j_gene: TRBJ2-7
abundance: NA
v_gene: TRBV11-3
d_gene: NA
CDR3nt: TGTGCCGATTACGGACTCCAACACTACGAGCAGTACTTC
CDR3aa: CADYGLQHYEQYF

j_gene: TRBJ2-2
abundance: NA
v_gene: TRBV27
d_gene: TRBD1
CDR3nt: TGTGCCAGCCTATCCTTTTATAGGACAGGGGTCACCGGGGAGCTGTTTTTT
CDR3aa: CASLSFYRTGVTGELFF

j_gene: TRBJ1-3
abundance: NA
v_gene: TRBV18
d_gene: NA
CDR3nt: TGTGCCAGCTCACCGACGGATCCCAGCTCTGGAAACACCATATATTTT
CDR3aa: CASSPTDPSSGNTIYF

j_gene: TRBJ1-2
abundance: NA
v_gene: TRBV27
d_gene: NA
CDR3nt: TGTGCCAGCAGTTCCATCCGGTCCTATGGCTACACCTTC
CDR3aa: CASSSIRSYGYTF

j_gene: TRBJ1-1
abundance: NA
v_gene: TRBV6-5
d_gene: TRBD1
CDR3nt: TGTGCCAGCAGGTCTAGGGACAGGGTCAACACTGAAGCTTTCTTT
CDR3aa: CASRSRDRVNTEAFF

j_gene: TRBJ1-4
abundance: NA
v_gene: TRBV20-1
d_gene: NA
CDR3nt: TGCAGTGCTAGTAGGGGCGACCCTAATGAAAAACTGTTTTTT
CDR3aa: CSASRGDPNEKLFF

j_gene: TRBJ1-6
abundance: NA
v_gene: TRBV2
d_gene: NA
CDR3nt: TGTGCCAGCAGTGTTAAGGGTGGGGGTTCACCCCTCCACTTT
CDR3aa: CASSVKGGGSPLHF